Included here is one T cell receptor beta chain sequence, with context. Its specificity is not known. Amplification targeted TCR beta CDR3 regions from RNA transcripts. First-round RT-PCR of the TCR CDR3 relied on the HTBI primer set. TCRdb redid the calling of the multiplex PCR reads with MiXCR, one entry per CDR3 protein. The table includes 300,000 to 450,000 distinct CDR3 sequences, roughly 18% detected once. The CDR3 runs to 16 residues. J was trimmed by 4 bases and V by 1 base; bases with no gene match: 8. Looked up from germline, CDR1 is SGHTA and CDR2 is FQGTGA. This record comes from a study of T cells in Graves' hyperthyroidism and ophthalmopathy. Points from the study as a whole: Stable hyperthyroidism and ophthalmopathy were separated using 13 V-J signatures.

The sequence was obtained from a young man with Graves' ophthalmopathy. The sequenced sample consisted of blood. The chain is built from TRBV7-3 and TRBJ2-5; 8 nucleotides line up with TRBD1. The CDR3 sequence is CASSLIGITGGETQYF. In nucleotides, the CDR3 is TGTGCCAGCAGCTTAATTGGGATAACAGGGGGAGAGACCCAGTACTTC.